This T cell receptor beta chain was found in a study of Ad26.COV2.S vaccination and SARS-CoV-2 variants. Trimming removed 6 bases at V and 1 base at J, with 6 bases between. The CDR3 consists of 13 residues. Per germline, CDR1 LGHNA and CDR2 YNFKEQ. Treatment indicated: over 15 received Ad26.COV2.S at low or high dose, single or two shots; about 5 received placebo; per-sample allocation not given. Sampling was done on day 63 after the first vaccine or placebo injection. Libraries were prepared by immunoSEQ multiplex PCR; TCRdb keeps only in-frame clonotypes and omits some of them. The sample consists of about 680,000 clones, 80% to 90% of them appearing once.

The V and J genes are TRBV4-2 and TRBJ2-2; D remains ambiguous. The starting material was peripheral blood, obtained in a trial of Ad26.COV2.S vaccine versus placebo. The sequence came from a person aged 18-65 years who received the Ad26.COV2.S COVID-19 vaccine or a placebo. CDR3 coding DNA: TGTGCCAGCAGTGGAAGGAACACCGGGGAGCTGTTTTTT. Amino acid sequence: CASSGRNTGELFF.